The T cell receptor (beta chain) under discussion was sequenced for a study of Graves' ophthalmopathy and Graves' hyperthyroidism. Turning to the study itself: Peripheral blood collection took place at initial diagnosis, before any treatment. Study-wide results and limits: Blood contained most expanded thyroid clonotypes exceeding 0.001 frequency.

This clonotype was picked up many times. The target antigen is unknown. The CDR3 totals 15 residues. Trimming pared 1 base from V and 4 bases from J, leaving 11 bases between. Germline CDR1 is SGHRS and CDR2 is YFSETQ. The diagnostic workup employed clinical symptoms, serum thyroxine, TRAb, thyroid ultrasound and orbital computed tomography. Amplified TCR beta CDR3 regions were obtained using RNA transcripts as template. An opening RT-PCR round employed HTBI primers and preceded a second-round multiplex PCR. A single record per CDR3 protein comes from TCRdb applying MiXCR to the multiplex PCR reads. The table records about 400,000 distinct CDR3 sequences, about 18% of them present only once.

This TCR came from a woman aged 18-29 years with Graves' ophthalmopathy. The chain recombines TRBV5-1 with TRBJ2-2, with D hard to call. The sequencing input was peripheral blood. CDR3 loop: CASSLKGMITGELFF. The CDR3 DNA follows: TGCGCCAGCAGCTTGAAAGGGATGATCACCGGGGAGCTGTTTTTT.